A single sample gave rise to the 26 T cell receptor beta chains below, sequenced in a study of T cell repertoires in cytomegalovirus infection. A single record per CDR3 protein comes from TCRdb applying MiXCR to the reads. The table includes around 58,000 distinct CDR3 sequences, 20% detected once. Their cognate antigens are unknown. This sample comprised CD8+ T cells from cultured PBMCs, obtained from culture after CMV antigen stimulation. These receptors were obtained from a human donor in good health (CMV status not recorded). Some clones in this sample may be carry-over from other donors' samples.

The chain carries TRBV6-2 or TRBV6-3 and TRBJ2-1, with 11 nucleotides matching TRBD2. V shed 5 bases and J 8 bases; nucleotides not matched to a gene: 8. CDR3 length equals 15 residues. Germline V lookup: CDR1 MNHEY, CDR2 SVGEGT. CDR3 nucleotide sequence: TGTGCCAGCAGTCCGGGACTAGCGGAGACCCATGAGCAGTTCTTC. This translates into CASSPGLAETHEQFF.

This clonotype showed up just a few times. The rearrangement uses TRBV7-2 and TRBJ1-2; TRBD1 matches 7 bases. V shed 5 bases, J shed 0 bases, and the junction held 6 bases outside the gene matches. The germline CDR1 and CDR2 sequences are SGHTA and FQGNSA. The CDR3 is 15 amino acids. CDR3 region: CASSPGQPTNYGYTF. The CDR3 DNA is TGTGCCAGCAGCCCGGGACAGCCTACTAACTATGGCTACACCTTC.

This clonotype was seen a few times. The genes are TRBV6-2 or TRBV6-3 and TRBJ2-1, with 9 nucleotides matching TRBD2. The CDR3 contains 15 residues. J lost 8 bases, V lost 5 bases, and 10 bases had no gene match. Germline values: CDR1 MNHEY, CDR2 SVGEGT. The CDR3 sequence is CASSPLLVAGDEQFF. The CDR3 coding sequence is TGTGCCAGCAGTCCCCTTTTGGTAGCGGGGGATGAGCAGTTCTTC.

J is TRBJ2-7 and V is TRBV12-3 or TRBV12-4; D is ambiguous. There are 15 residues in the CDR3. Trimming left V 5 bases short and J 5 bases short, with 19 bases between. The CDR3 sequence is CASSVSNPLSNEQYF. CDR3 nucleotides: TGTGCCAGCAGTGTCTCCAACCCCCTCAGCAACGAGCAGTACTTC.

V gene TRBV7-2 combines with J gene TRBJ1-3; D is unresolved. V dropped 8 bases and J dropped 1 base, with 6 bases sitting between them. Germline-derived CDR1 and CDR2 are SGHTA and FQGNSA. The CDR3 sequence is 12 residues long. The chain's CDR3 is CASLTSGNTIYF. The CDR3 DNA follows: TGTGCCAGCCTCACGTCTGGAAACACCATATATTTT.

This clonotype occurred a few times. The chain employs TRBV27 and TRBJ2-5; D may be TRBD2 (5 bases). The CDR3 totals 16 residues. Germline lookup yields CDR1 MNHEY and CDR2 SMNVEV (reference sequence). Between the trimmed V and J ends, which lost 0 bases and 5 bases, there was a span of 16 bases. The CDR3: CASSLSPHAGVETQYF. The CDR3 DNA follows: TGTGCCAGCAGTTTATCGCCCCACGCCGGGGTGGAGACCCAGTACTTC.

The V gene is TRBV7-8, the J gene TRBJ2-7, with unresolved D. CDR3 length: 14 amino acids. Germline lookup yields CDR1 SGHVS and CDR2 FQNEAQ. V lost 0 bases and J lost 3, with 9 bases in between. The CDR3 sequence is CASSLAGENYEQYF. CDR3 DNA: TGTGCCAGCAGCTTAGCCGGCGAGAACTACGAGCAGTACTTC.

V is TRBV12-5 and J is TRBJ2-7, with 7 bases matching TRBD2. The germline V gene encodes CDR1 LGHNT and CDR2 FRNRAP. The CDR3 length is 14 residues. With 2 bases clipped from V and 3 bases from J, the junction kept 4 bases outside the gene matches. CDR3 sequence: CASGLTGRDYEQYF. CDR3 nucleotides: TGTGCTAGTGGTTTGACGGGGAGGGACTACGAGCAGTACTTC. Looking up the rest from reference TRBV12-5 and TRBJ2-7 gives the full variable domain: DARVTQTPRHKVTEMGQEVTMRCQPILGHNTVFWYRQTMMQGLELLAYFRNRAPLDDSGMPKDRFSAEMPDATLATLKIQPSEPRDSAVYFCASGLTGRDYEQYFGPGTRLTVT.

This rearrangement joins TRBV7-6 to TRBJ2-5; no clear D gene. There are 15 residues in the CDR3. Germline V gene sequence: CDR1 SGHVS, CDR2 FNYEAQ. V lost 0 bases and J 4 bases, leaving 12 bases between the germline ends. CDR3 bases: TGTGCCAGCAGCTTAGCGTACAACATAGCAGAGACCCAGTACTTC. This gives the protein CASSLAYNIAETQYF.

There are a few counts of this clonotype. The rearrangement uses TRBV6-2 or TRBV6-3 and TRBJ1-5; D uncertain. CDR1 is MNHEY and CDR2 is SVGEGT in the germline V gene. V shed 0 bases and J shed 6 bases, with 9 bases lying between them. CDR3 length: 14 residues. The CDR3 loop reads CASSYSAPAQPQHF. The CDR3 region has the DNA TGTGCCAGCAGTTACTCTGCCCCGGCTCAGCCCCAGCATTTT.

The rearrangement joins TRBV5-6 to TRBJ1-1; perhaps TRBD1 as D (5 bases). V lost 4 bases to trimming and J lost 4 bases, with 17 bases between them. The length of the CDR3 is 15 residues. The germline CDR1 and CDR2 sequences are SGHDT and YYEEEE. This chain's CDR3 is CASSTRQRAATEAFF. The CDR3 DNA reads TGTGCCAGCAGCACCCGACAGAGGGCGGCCACTGAAGCTTTCTTT.

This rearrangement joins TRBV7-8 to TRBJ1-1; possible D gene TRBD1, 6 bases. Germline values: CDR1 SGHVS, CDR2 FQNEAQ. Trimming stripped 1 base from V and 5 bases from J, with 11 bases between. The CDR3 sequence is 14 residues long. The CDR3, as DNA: TGTGCCAGCAGCTTAGGGGGGCGAGGGACTGAAGCTTTCTTT. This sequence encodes CASSLGGRGTEAFF.

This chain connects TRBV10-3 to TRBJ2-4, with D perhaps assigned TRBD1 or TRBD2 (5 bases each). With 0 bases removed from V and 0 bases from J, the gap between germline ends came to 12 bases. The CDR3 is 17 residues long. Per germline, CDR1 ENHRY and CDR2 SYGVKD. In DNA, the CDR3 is TGTGCCATCAGTGAGTCGTCGGGGCGACTAGCCAAAAACATTCAGTACTTC. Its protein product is CAISESSGRLAKNIQYF.

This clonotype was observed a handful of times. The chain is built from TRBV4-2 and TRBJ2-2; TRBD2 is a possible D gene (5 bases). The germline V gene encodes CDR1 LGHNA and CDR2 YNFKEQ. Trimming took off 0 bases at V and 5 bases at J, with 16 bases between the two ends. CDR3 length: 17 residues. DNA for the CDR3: TGTGCCAGCAGCCAAGATTGGAGGAGCGTCGGTACCGGGGAGCTGTTTTTT. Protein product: CASSQDWRSVGTGELFF.

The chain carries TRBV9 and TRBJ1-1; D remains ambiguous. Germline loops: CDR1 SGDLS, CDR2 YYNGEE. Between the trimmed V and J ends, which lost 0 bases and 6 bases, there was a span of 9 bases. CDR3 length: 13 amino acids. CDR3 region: CASSVGGGAEAFF. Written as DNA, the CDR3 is TGTGCCAGCAGCGTAGGAGGCGGGGCTGAAGCTTTCTTT.

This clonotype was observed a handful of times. The CDR3 loop is CASRQGTGRRRYTF. CDR3 sequence (DNA): TGTGCCAGCAGACAAGGGACAGGGAGGAGGCGCTACACCTTC. The chain joins TRBV12-3 or TRBV12-4 to TRBJ1-2, with TRBD1 identical over 9 bases. V shed 6 bases, J shed 9 bases, and the junction held 11 bases outside the gene matches. This CDR3 contains 14 residues.

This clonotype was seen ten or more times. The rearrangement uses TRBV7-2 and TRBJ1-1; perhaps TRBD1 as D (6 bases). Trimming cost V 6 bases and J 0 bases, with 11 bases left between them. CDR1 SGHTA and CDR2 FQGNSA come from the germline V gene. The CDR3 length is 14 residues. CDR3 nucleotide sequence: TGTGCCAGCAGACCCAACAGGGTGAACACTGAAGCTTTCTTT. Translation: CASRPNRVNTEAFF.

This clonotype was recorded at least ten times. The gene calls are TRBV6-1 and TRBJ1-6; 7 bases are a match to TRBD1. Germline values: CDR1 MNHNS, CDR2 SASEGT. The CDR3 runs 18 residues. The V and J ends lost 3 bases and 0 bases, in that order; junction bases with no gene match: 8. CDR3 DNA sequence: TGTGCCAGCAGTGATTTAATAGGGGGCATCTCCTATAATTCACCCCTCCACTTT. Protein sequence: CASSDLIGGISYNSPLHF.

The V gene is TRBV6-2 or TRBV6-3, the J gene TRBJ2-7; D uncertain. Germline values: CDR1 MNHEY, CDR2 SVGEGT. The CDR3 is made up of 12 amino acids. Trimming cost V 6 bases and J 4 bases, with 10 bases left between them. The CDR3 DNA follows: TGTGCCAGCAGCCACTATGAATACGAGCAGTACTTC. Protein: CASSHYEYEQYF.

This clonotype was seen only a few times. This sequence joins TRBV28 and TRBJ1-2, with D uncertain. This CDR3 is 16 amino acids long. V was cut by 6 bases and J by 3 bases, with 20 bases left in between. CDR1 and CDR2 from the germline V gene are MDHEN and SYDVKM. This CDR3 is CASRSPTRHADYGYTF. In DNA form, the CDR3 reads TGTGCCAGCAGATCACCAACCCGACACGCCGACTATGGCTACACCTTC.

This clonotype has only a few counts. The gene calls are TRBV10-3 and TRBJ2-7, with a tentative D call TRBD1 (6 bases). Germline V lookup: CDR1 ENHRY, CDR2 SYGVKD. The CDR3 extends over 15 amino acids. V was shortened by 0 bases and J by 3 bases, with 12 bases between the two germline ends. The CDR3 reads CAISESAGDNYEQYF. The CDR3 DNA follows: TGTGCCATCAGTGAGTCGGCAGGGGATAACTACGAGCAGTACTTC.

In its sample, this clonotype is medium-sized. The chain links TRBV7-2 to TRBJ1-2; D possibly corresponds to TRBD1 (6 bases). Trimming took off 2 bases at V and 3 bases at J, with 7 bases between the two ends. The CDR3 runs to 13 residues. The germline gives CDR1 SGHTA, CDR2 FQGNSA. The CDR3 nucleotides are TGTGCCAGCAGCTTATCAGGGGACTATGGCTACACCTTC. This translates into CASSLSGDYGYTF. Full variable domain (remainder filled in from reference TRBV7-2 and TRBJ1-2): GAGVSQSPSNKVTEKGKDVELRCDPISGHTALYWYRQSLGQGLEFLIYFQGNSAPDKSGLPSDRFSAERTGGSVSTLTIQRTQQEDSAVYLCASSLSGDYGYTFGSGTRLTVV.

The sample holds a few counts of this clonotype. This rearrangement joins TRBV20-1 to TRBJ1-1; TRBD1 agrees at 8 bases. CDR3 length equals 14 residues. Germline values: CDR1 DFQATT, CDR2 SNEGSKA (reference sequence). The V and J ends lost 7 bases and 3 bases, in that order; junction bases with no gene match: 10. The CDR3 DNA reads TGCAGTGTTCGGACAGGGACGGACCACACTGAAGCTTTCTTT. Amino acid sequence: CSVRTGTDHTEAFF.

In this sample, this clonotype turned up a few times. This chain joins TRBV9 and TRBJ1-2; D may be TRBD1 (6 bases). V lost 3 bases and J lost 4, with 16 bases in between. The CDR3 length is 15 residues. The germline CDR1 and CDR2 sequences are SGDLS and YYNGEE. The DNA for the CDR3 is TGTGCCAGCAGCGGGCTACAGGGCCTAAGCTATGGCTACACCTTC. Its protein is CASSGLQGLSYGYTF. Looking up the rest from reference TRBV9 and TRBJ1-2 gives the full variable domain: DSGVTQTPKHLITATGQRVTLRCSPRSGDLSVYWYQQSLDQGLQFLIQYYNGEERAKGNILERFSAQQFPDLHSELNLSSLELGDSALYFCASSGLQGLSYGYTFGSGTRLTVV.

CDR3 sequence reads: CASSGGQGGTEAFF. CDR3 in DNA: TGTGCCAGCAGCGGGGGACAGGGAGGCACTGAAGCTTTCTTT. The chain recombines TRBV9 with TRBJ1-1, with 9 positions matching TRBD1. Germline V gene data show CDR1 as SGDLS and CDR2 as YYNGEE. The length of the CDR3 is 14 residues. Unmatched junction bases numbered 4, after V lost 3 bases and J lost 4 bases.

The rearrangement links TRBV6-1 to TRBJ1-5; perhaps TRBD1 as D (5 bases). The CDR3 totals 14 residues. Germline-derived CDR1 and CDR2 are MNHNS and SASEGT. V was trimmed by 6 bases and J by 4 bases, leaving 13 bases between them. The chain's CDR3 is CASSWDGENQPQHF. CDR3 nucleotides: TGTGCCAGCAGCTGGGACGGCGAAAATCAGCCCCAGCATTTT.